The text below deals with one TCR beta chain. The antigen is unknown. Time point defined: cycle 4 day 1 (C4D1), after less than seven weeks of nivolumab. Every patient experienced relapse after autologous stem cell transplantation, and brentuximab vedotin exposure varied. Complete response, partial response or progressive disease made up the best responses. The data were produced by immunoSEQ multiplex PCR, yet TCRdb's version contains in-frame clones alone and is incomplete. The table includes some 34,000 clones, approximately 68% detected once. The data are from a study of PD-1 blockade in classical Hodgkin lymphoma. V trimming: 8 bases; J trimming: 1 base; junction bases outside the gene matches: 5. Germline CDR1 MDHEN, CDR2 SYDVKM. The CDR3 runs to 13 residues. Overall study findings and caveats: Baseline diversity in complete responders resembled that of newly diagnosed patients. It was reported that newly diagnosed patients had less baseline TCR diversity than healthy donors. Diversity in CD4+ TCRs, unlike that measured in CD8+ TCRs, had risen significantly by C4D1.

This receptor was taken from a human donor with classical Hodgkin lymphoma. The chain has TRBV28 and TRBJ2-7; 7 bases align to TRBD1. Sequencing was performed on peripheral blood mononuclear cells (PBMCs), taken before the fourth cycle of nivolumab. Written as DNA, the CDR3 is TGTGCCAGCGGGTGGGACAGATCCTACGAGCAGTACTTC. It translates to CASGWDRSYEQYF.